This TCR beta chain stems from a study of early T cells in non-severe SARS-CoV-2 infection (dated by TCRdb to 2020 to 2022). Background for the entire study: TCR sequencing used bulk RNA from unsorted whole blood, so alpha and beta chains could not be paired.

The paper as a whole reports these results and caveats: Matching against VDJdb was skewed toward anti-spike CD8 responses, likely underestimated virus-specific expansions, and missed private and CD4 specificities.

Many counts were recorded for this clonotype. Its antigen is still unknown. There are no base qualities to consult, and no much larger clone falls within one base. Measured from the cysteine to the phenylalanine, the CDR3 is 14 residues long. Kept here is only the CDR3 DNA, which spans 42 bases and is read in frame from base 1. A distance of 11 bases separates the germline ends of V and J, which lose 6 bases and 0 bases respectively. As encoded in the germline V gene, CDR1 is SNHLY while CDR2 is FYNNEI. This was a case-control study nested in a cohort of healthcare workers in London, UK, who had nasopharyngeal swab PCR tests and blood samples taken every week. Healthcare workers were recruited between 23 and 31 March 2020, during the week of the UK lockdown, and were followed weekly for up to roughly 16 weeks. The library was produced with 5' RACE. Sequenced on a NextSeq 500. Unique molecular identifiers were attached to individual cDNA molecules in the TCR library protocol so that sequencing error and PCR bias could be corrected. Sequencing covered both TCR alpha and beta chains, and within each sample the abundances of alpha and beta sequences were tightly co-correlated. The authors' pipeline ran thus. Decombinator V4 was used to annotate the V gene, J gene and CDR3 of the TCR sequences. Expanded TCRs were defined as changing significantly between any two time points under a Poisson model with p below 0.0001. TCR abundances were normalised to the total number of TCRs sequenced per sample and were expressed as counts per million. MAIT TCRs were defined by TRAV1-2 paired with TRAJ12, TRAJ20 or TRAJ33, and iNKT TCRs by TRAV10 paired with TRAJ18. A search of VDJdb, accessed on 1 November 2021, was run for TCRs annotated to CMV, EBV and SARS-CoV-2, with TCRs annotated for multiple antigens excluded. Through fastp at Q25 and MiXCR, TCRdb rebuilt clones from the public reads, retaining in-frame beta chains. Rows are combined by CDR3 protein, so each entry shows the most common genes and DNA. TCRdb, not the authors, supplied the V and J calls. The sample data list roughly 58,000 distinct CDR3 sequences, and approximately 6.2% of these were observed just once. The ten top clones hold 3% to 4.5% of the sample.

Here the chain combines TRBV2 and TRBJ1-2; the D gene is not confidently resolved. This TCR came from an adult who was a healthcare worker with PCR-confirmed SARS-CoV-2 infection or an uninfected control (not recorded which). Material: whole blood. The nucleotide sequence reads as follows: TGTGCCAGCAGGCGGCAGGTTGCTAACTATGGCTACACCTTC. This is translated as CASRRQVANYGYTF.